This entry lists 12 T cell receptor beta chains sequenced from one sample in a study of siplizumab effects on memory and regulatory T cells. This table comes from immunoSEQ multiplex PCR, and its TCRdb copy is limited to in-frame clones, with some not included. The sample shows nearly 85,000 clones, 85% to 95% of them seen only once. The sequenced sample consisted of CD8+ T cells sorted from blood. The receptors originated from a human donor in good health.

This clone was observed a single time. The chain couples TRBV19 to TRBJ2-7; the D is unclear. Trimming pared 5 bases from V and 6 bases from J, leaving 11 bases between. CDR3 size: 12 residues. Germline V lookup: CDR1 LNHDA, CDR2 SQIVND (reference sequence). The CDR3 reads CASSLGPLEQYF. CDR3 sequence (DNA): TGTGCCAGTAGTCTCGGCCCCCTCGAGCAGTACTTC.

The rearrangement uses TRBV4-1 and TRBJ2-1; D remains ambiguous. Germline V gives CDR1 MGHRA, CDR2 YSYEKL. The CDR3 loop spans 12 amino acids. V was pared by 0 bases and J by 7 bases, with 4 bases between. The CDR3, as DNA: TGCGCCAGCAGCCAAGAGGCAAATGAGCAGTTCTTC. Its protein product is CASSQEANEQFF.

The rearrangement joins TRBV7-3 to TRBJ2-3; the match to TRBD1 covers 9 bases. Trimming took 4 bases from V and 4 from J; bases not matched to a gene: 6. The CDR3 loop spans 15 amino acids. Looked up from germline, CDR1 is SGHTA and CDR2 is FQGTGA. The CDR3 DNA reads TGTGCCAGCAGCTCTGGGACAGGGCTGTCAGATACGCAGTATTTT. Amino acids: CASSSGTGLSDTQYF.

This chain connects TRBV14 to TRBJ2-5; a weak D match, TRBD2 (6 bases). The CDR3 is 17 residues long. Germline V gives CDR1 SGHDN, CDR2 FVKESK. V dropped 3 bases and J dropped 2 bases, with 19 bases sitting between them. The CDR3 protein is CASSHQSPGLGQETQYF. In DNA form, the CDR3 reads TGTGCCAGCAGCCACCAAAGCCCGGGACTTGGGCAAGAGACCCAGTACTTC.

This clone has just one count. The J gene is TRBJ1-5, the V gene TRBV18, with 9 bases that match TRBD1. V lost 3 bases, J lost 3 bases, and 9 bases stayed unmatched. This CDR3 is 17 amino acids long. In germline, CDR1 is KGHSH, CDR2 LQKENI. CDR3 sequence: CASSPPGTGPFNQPQHF. As DNA, the CDR3 is TGTGCCAGCTCACCTCCCGGGACAGGGCCTTTCAATCAGCCCCAGCATTTT. Combining the CDR3 with reference TRBV18 and TRBJ1-5 gives the whole variable domain NAGVMQNPRHLVRRRGQEARLRCSPMKGHSHVYWYRQLPEEGLKFMVYLQKENIIDESGMPKERFSAEFPKEGPSILRIQQVVRGDSAAYFCASSPPGTGPFNQPQHFGDGTRLSIL.

CDR3 nucleotides: TGTGCCAGTAGTCCACACCGGGGGACTCTTAACTATGGCTACACCTTC. It codes for CASSPHRGTLNYGYTF. The chain is built from TRBV19 and TRBJ1-2, with D possibly TRBD1 on 5 matching bases. Trimming removed 5 bases from V and 1 base from J, with 17 bases in between. Germline V gene sequence: CDR1 LNHDA, CDR2 SQIVND (reference sequence). The length of the CDR3 is 16 residues.

This clone was seen a single time. The CDR3 here is CASSLAVDPVNTEAFF. DNA of the CDR3: TGTGCCAGCAGCTTAGCAGTAGACCCCGTAAACACTGAAGCTTTCTTT. The chain is built from TRBV5-4 and TRBJ1-1; D gene uncertain. CDR1 SGHNT and CDR2 YYREEE come from the germline V gene (reference sequence). The ends were cut back, 2 bases at V and 2 bases at J, with 16 bases in the middle. This CDR3 has 16 amino acids.

V usage is TRBV19 and J usage is TRBJ2-7, with TRBD1 matching over 8 bases. There are 14 residues in the CDR3. The V and J ends lost 5 bases and 1 base, in that order; junction bases with no gene match: 4. Germline lookup yields CDR1 LNHDA and CDR2 SQIVND (reference sequence). The CDR3 sequence: CASSETGGSYEQYF. The CDR3 DNA follows: TGTGCCAGTAGTGAAACAGGGGGGTCCTACGAGCAGTACTTC.

The chain combines TRBV2 with TRBJ2-7; D uncertain. The length of the CDR3 is 14 residues. Per germline, CDR1 SNHLY and CDR2 FYNNEI. Trimming cost V 3 bases and J 0 bases, with 9 bases left between them. CDR3 DNA sequence: TGTGCCAGCAGTGATAGCCCGCTCTCCTACGAGCAGTACTTC. Its protein product is CASSDSPLSYEQYF.

This chain links TRBV4-1 with TRBJ2-7; 7 nucleotides line up with TRBD2. This CDR3 contains 19 residues. Germline V CDR1 and CDR2: MGHRA, YSYEKL. V shed 0 bases, J shed 5 bases, and the junction held 19 bases outside the gene matches. CDR3 sequence reads: CASSQDPPHVGGSIDEQYF. The CDR3 bases are TGCGCCAGCAGCCAAGACCCACCTCACGTCGGCGGGAGCATCGACGAGCAGTACTTC.

This clone has only one observation. The chain is built from TRBV10-2 and TRBJ2-2; no reliable D call. The CDR3 loop spans 13 amino acids. Germline V gene sequence: CDR1 WSHSY, CDR2 SAAADI. The germline V and J ends were trimmed by 7 bases and 6 bases, with 12 bases remaining between them. The chain's CDR3 is CASTVQVPGELFF. Written as DNA, the CDR3 is TGCGCCAGCACAGTTCAGGTCCCCGGGGAGCTGTTTTTT.

The chain combines TRBV10-3 with TRBJ2-3; D tentatively reads TRBD1 or TRBD2 (6 bases each). Germline lookup yields CDR1 ENHRY and CDR2 SYGVKD. CDR3 length equals 13 residues. The germline V and J ends were trimmed by 11 bases and 0 bases, with 12 bases remaining between them. CDR3 amino acids: CAAGGGSTDTQYF. As DNA, the CDR3 is TGTGCCGCCGGAGGGGGGAGCACAGATACGCAGTATTTT.